Shown below are 15 T cell receptor beta chains from a single sample sequenced in a study of T-cell memory formation after mild COVID-19. From the 5' RACE reads, TCRdb called clonotypes with MiXCR, one entry per CDR3 protein. The data show about 130,000 distinct CDR3 sequences, approximately 6.2% seen once. The specimen was PBMCs or a T cell subset sorted from them (not recorded which). All receptors come from an adult woman who had mild COVID-19 (a few samples of this study predate the infection). Cell type and time point are not known.

The genes are TRBV27 and TRBJ2-3; 9 bases fit TRBD2. After removal of 3 bases from V and 0 bases from J, the junction contained 10 bases not matched to a gene. This CDR3 region has 18 residues. Germline CDR1 MNHEY, CDR2 SMNVEV (reference sequence). CDR3 DNA: TGTGCCAGCAGTTTGGGTCTAGCGGGGATATCTAGCACAGATACGCAGTATTTT. This encodes CASSLGLAGISSTDTQYF.

The table lists this clonotype with a few counts. V is TRBV24-1 and J is TRBJ1-1, with a weak D call TRBD1 (5 bases). Germline CDR1 reads KGHDR; CDR2 reads SFDVKD. Trimming pared 4 bases from V and 1 base from J, leaving 9 bases between. The CDR3 is 14 residues long. CDR3 sequence (DNA): TGTGCCACCAGTGAAGGGACCGAGAACACTGAAGCTTTCTTT. Translating it yields CATSEGTENTEAFF.

The table lists this clonotype with many counts. The V call is TRBV12-3 or TRBV12-4, the J call TRBJ1-1; no clear D gene. The CDR3 spans 14 residues. V was trimmed by 3 bases and J by 1 base, leaving 9 bases between them. CDR3 protein: CASSLEGWNTEAFF. The DNA of the CDR3 is TGTGCCAGCAGTTTGGAGGGATGGAACACTGAAGCTTTCTTT.

This clonotype was counted ten times or more. The chain combines TRBV11-1 with TRBJ2-3; 8 bases are a match to TRBD2. There are 18 residues in the CDR3. Looked up from germline, CDR1 is SGHAT and CDR2 is FQDESV (reference sequence). V trimming: 5 bases; J trimming: 3 bases; junction bases outside the gene matches: 16. CDR3 DNA: TGTGCCAGCAGCCGCCAAACATCATTGACTAGCGTAACAGATACGCAGTATTTT. Protein product: CASSRQTSLTSVTDTQYF.

In its sample, this clonotype was seen many times. The chain has TRBV7-2 and TRBJ2-5; 10 positions match TRBD1. Per germline, CDR1 SGHTA and CDR2 FQGNSA. V dropped 5 bases and J dropped 5; count of bases not matched to a gene: 14. The CDR3 runs 17 residues. The CDR3 is CASSPRGGQGVGETQYF. Here the CDR3 DNA reads TGTGCCAGCAGCCCCCGCGGTGGACAGGGGGTAGGGGAGACCCAGTACTTC.

This clonotype was counted only a few times. The chain recombines TRBV6-2 or TRBV6-3 with TRBJ2-1; maybe TRBD2 (6 bases). CDR1 is MNHEY, CDR2 SVGEGT, per germline. V lost 10 bases to trimming and J lost 2 bases, with 15 bases between them. This CDR3 region has 14 residues. CDR3 amino acids: CATVLSGPYNEQFF. In nucleotides, the CDR3 is TGTGCCACCGTCCTGAGCGGGCCCTACAATGAGCAGTTCTTC.

This chain connects TRBV30 to TRBJ2-5, with 7 nucleotides matching TRBD1. This CDR3 is 15 amino acids long. V trimming: 3 bases; J trimming: 4 bases; junction bases outside the gene matches: 11. Looked up from germline, CDR1 is GTSNPN and CDR2 is SVGIG (reference sequence). The CDR3 spells CAWSPRDSTTETQYF. The CDR3 DNA sequence: TGTGCCTGGAGCCCCCGGGACAGCACGACAGAGACCCAGTACTTC.

The V call is TRBV7-9, the J call TRBJ1-1; possible D gene TRBD1, 6 bases. The CDR3 runs 15 residues. V lost 4 bases and J lost 11, with 23 bases in between. Germline CDR1 reads SEHNR; CDR2 reads FQNEAQ (reference sequence). CDR3 sequence (DNA): TGTGCCAGCAGCTCTCCGGGACAAGGGGGGCCTTGGGCTTTCTTT. The encoded protein is CASSSPGQGGPWAFF.

There are many counts of this clonotype. The chain employs TRBV7-2 and TRBJ1-5; D gene uncertain. The germline V gene has CDR1 SGHTA and CDR2 FQGNSA. V was clipped by 1 base and J by 0 bases, with 10 bases between them. This CDR3 region has 16 residues. This CDR3 reads CASSLVPGFSNQPQHF. CDR3 in DNA: TGTGCCAGCAGCTTAGTTCCCGGGTTTAGCAATCAGCCCCAGCATTTT.

This clonotype was detected many times. The chain couples TRBV5-1 to TRBJ2-3; tentatively, D is TRBD2 (5 bases). Germline CDR1 SGHRS, CDR2 YFSETQ. The CDR3 contains 14 residues. The ends were cut back, 1 base at V and 2 bases at J, with 8 bases in the middle. The CDR3 loop is CASSLQRATDTQYF. CDR3 nucleotide sequence: TGCGCCAGCAGCTTGCAGAGGGCCACAGATACGCAGTATTTT.

This clonotype has more than one count but fewer than ten. Sequence at one end of the junction differs from germline and may be a read error. The chain recombines TRBV7-2 with TRBJ1-2, with TRBD1 identical over 7 bases. The CDR3 is 14 amino acids. Germline CDR1 is SGHTA and CDR2 is FQGNSA. CDR3 sequence (DNA): TGTGCCACCAGCTCGCGAGGGGGCGCGGGAGGCTACACCTTC. This encodes CATSSRGGAGGYTF.

The J gene is TRBJ2-1, the V gene TRBV4-1; D is unresolved. Trimming removed 2 bases at V and 0 bases at J, with 11 bases between. Germline V lookup: CDR1 MGHRA, CDR2 YSYEKL. The CDR3 runs to 16 residues. The CDR3 protein is CASSQPDIPSYNEQFF. CDR3 bases: TGCGCCAGCAGCCAACCTGACATTCCCTCCTACAATGAGCAGTTCTTC.

This clonotype turned up a few times. The chain joins TRBV30 to TRBJ1-2; tentative D call: TRBD1 (5 bases). The CDR3 sequence is 12 residues long. Trimming took 3 bases from V and 2 from J, leaving 7 bases between them. Germline-derived CDR1 and CDR2 are GTSNPN and SVGIG (reference sequence). CDR3 in amino acids: CAWSTGNYGYTF. The DNA for the CDR3 is TGTGCCTGGAGCACAGGCAACTATGGCTACACCTTC.

The table lists this clonotype with a few counts. The genes are TRBV4-2 and TRBJ1-5; D possibly corresponds to TRBD1 (5 bases). Trimming pared 0 bases from V and 1 base from J, leaving 7 bases between. Germline CDR1 reads LGHNA; CDR2 reads YNFKEQ. The CDR3 runs to 15 residues. CDR3 loop: CASSQDGDSNQPQHF. In DNA form, the CDR3 reads TGTGCCAGCAGCCAAGACGGGGACAGCAATCAGCCCCAGCATTTT.

This clonotype has only a few counts. CDR3: CASSPKSGGELFF. The CDR3, as DNA: TGTGCCAGCAGCCCGAAGAGTGGCGGGGAGCTGTTTTTT. The chain links TRBV4-2 to TRBJ2-2, with D uncertain. The V and J ends lost 4 bases and 7 bases respectively, with 10 bases between them. This CDR3 region has 13 residues. CDR1 is LGHNA, CDR2 YNFKEQ, per germline.